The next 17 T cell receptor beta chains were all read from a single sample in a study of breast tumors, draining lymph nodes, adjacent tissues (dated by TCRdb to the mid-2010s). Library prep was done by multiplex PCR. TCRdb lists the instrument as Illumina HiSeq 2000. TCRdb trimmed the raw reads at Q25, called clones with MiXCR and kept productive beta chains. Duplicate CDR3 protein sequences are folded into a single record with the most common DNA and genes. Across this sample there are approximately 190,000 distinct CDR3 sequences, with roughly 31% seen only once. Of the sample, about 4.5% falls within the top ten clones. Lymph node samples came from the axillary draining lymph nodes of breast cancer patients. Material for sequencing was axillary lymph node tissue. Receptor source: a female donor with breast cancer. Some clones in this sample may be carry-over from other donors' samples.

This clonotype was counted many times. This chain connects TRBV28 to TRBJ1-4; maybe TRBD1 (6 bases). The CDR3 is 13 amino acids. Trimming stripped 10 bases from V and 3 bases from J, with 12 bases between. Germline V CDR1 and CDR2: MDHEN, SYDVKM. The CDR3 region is CATRGQSNEKLFF. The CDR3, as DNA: TGTGCCACCCGGGGGCAGTCTAATGAAAAACTGTTTTTT. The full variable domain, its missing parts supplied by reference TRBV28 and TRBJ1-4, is DVKVTQSSRYLVKRTGEKVFLECVQDMDHENMFWYRQDPGLGLRLIYFSYDVKMKEKGDIPEGYSVSREKKERFSLILESASTNQTSMYLCATRGQSNEKLFFGSGTQLSVL.

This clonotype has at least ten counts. CDR3 sequence (DNA): TGTGCCATCAGTGACTCGCGGGAAGGGACAGATACGCAGTATTTT. It translates to CAISDSREGTDTQYF. V is TRBV10-3 and J is TRBJ2-3, with a possible D match to TRBD2 (6 bases). The CDR3 contains 15 residues. V was clipped by 3 bases and J by 3 bases, with 13 bases between them. The germline CDR1 and CDR2 sequences are ENHRY and SYGVKD.

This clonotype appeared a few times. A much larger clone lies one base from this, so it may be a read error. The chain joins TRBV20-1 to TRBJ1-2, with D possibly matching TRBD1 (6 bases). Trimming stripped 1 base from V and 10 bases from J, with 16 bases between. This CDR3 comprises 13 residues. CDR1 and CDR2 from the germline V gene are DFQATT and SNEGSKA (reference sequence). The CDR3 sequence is CSARVQGLGAYTF. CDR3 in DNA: TGCAGTGCTAGAGTACAGGGATTGGGTGCCTACACCTTC.

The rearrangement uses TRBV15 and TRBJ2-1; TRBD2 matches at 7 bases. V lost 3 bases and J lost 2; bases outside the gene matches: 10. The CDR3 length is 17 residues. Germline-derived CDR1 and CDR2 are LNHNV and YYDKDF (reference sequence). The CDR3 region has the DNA TGTGCCACCAGCAGTTGGGGCGGGAGTGGGGCCTACAATGAGCAGTTCTTC. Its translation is CATSSWGGSGAYNEQFF.

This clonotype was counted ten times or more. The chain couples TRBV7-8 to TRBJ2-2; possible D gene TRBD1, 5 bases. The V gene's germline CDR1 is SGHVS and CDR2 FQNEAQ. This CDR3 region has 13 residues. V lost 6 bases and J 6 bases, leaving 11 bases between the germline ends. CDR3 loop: CASRPDRAGELFF. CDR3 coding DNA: TGTGCCAGCAGGCCAGACAGAGCCGGGGAGCTGTTTTTT. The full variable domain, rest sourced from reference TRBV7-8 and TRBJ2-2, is GAGVSQSPRYKVAKRGQDVALRCDPISGHVSLFWYQQALGQGPEFLTYFQNEAQLDKSGLPSDRFFAERPEGSVSTLKIQRTQQEDSAVYLCASRPDRAGELFFGEGSRLTVL.

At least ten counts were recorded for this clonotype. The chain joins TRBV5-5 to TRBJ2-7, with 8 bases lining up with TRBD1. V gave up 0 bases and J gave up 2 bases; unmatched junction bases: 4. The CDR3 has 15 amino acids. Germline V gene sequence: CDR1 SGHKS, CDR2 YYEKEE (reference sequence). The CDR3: CASSLGKGQAYEQYF. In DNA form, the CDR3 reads TGTGCCAGCAGCTTGGGGAAGGGACAGGCCTACGAGCAGTACTTC.

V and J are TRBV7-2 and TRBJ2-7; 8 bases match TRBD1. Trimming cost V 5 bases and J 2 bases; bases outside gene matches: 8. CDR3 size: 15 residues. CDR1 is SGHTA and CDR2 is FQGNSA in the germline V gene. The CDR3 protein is CASSLGQGRTYEQYF. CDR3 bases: TGTGCCAGCAGCCTCGGACAGGGAAGGACCTACGAGCAGTACTTC.

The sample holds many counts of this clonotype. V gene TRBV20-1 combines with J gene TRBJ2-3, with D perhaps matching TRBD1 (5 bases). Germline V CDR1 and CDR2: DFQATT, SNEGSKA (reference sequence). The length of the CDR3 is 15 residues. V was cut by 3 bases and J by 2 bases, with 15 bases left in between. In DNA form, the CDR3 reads TGCAGTGCTAGTGGCAGGGTCTTTCCCACAGATACGCAGTATTTT. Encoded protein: CSASGRVFPTDTQYF.

The CDR3 sequence: CSGASGGGGTQYF. CDR3 sequence (DNA): TGCAGTGGGGCTAGCGGGGGGGGGGGTACGCAGTATTTT. The genes are TRBV20-1 and TRBJ2-3; 12 bases are shared with TRBD2. The CDR3 loop spans 13 amino acids. V was pared by 7 bases and J by 8 bases, with 7 bases of the junction left unmatched. Germline assignment: CDR1 DFQATT and CDR2 SNEGSKA (reference sequence).

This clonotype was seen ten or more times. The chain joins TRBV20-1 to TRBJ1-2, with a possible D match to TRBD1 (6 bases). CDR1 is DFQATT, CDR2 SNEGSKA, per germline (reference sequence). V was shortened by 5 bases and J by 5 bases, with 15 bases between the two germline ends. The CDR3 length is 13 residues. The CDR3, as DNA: TGCAGTGCTCCGACACCGGGGACATATGGCTACACCTTC. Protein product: CSAPTPGTYGYTF.

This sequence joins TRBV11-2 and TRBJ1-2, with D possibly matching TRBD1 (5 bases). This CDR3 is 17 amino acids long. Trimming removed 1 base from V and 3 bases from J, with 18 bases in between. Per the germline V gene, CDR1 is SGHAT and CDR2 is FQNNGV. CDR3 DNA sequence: TGTGCCAGCAGCTTAGGGTGGCCCGGGGCGAGGGACTATGGCTACACCTTC. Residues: CASSLGWPGARDYGYTF.

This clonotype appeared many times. CDR3 DNA sequence: TGTGCCAGCAGTTACCTTAATGAGCGGGATACGCAGTATTTT. Translating it yields CASSYLNERDTQYF. This chain connects TRBV6-5 to TRBJ2-3; D is possibly TRBD2 (5 bases). V lost 2 bases, J lost 6 bases, and 12 bases lay in between. CDR1 is MNHEY and CDR2 is SVGAGI in the germline V gene. The CDR3 runs 14 residues.

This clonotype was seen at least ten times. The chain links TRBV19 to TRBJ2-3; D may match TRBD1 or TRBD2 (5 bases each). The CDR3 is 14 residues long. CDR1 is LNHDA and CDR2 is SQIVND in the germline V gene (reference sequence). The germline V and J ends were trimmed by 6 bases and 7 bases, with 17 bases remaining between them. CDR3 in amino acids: CASRGPGWRNTQYF. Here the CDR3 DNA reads TGTGCCAGTAGAGGGCCAGGGTGGAGGAATACGCAGTATTTT.

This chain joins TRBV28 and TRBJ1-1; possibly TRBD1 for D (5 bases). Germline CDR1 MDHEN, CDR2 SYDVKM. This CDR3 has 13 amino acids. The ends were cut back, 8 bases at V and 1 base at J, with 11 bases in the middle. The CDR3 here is CASLRGGNTEAFF. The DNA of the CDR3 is TGTGCCAGCTTAAGGGGAGGGAACACTGAAGCTTTCTTT.

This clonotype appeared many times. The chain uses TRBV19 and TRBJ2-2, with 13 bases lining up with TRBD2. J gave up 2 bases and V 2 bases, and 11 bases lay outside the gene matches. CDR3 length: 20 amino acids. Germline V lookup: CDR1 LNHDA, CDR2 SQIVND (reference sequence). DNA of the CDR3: TGTGCCAGTAGTATACCCCCCGCGACTAGCGGGAGGACAAACACCGGGGAGCTGTTTTTT. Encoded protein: CASSIPPATSGRTNTGELFF.

The CDR3: CSAIPRTGRAQFF. The CDR3 DNA reads TGCAGTGCTATCCCGCGGACAGGGCGTGCGCAGTTCTTC. This sequence joins TRBV20-1 and TRBJ2-1; 8 bases match TRBD1. The CDR3 totals 13 residues. Germline-derived CDR1 and CDR2 are DFQATT and SNEGSKA (reference sequence). J was trimmed by 12 bases and V by 4 bases; bases with no gene match: 11.

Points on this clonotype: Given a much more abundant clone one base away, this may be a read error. The CDR3 coding sequence is TGTGCCGGCAGCTTCCGCGGGGACAGCTCCTACAATGAGCAGTTCTTC. This gives the protein CAGSFRGDSSYNEQFF. The chain uses TRBV11-2 and TRBJ2-1; D is perhaps TRBD1 (7 bases). The CDR3 contains 16 residues. Germline loops: CDR1 SGHAT, CDR2 FQNNGV.